This TCR beta chain was captured by sequencing in a study of OX40 agonist ivuxolimab in advanced cancers. Study results and limitations: Dose levels from 0.1 to 3.0 mg/kg saw CD4+ and CD8+ blood T cells expand clonally by week 6.

As for this clone: Its target is not known.

Profiling relied on immunoSEQ multiplex PCR, and the TCRdb table lists in-frame clones only, not all of them. The sample carries some 87,000 clones, 94% recorded once. Per germline, CDR1 SGHNT and CDR2 YYREEE (reference sequence). The CDR3 is 13 residues long. Trimming took 4 bases from V and 4 from J, leaving 9 bases between them. Material: CD4+ or CD8+ T cells sorted from blood, obtained in a trial of the OX40 agonist ivuxolimab. The chain links TRBV5-4 to TRBJ2-1; tentatively, D is TRBD2 (6 bases). This clonotype originated in an adult with an advanced solid tumor such as melanoma, head and neck, liver or kidney cancer. The CDR3 region is CASSTGLYNEQFF. CDR3 sequence (DNA): TGTGCCAGCAGCACGGGACTTTACAATGAGCAGTTCTTC.